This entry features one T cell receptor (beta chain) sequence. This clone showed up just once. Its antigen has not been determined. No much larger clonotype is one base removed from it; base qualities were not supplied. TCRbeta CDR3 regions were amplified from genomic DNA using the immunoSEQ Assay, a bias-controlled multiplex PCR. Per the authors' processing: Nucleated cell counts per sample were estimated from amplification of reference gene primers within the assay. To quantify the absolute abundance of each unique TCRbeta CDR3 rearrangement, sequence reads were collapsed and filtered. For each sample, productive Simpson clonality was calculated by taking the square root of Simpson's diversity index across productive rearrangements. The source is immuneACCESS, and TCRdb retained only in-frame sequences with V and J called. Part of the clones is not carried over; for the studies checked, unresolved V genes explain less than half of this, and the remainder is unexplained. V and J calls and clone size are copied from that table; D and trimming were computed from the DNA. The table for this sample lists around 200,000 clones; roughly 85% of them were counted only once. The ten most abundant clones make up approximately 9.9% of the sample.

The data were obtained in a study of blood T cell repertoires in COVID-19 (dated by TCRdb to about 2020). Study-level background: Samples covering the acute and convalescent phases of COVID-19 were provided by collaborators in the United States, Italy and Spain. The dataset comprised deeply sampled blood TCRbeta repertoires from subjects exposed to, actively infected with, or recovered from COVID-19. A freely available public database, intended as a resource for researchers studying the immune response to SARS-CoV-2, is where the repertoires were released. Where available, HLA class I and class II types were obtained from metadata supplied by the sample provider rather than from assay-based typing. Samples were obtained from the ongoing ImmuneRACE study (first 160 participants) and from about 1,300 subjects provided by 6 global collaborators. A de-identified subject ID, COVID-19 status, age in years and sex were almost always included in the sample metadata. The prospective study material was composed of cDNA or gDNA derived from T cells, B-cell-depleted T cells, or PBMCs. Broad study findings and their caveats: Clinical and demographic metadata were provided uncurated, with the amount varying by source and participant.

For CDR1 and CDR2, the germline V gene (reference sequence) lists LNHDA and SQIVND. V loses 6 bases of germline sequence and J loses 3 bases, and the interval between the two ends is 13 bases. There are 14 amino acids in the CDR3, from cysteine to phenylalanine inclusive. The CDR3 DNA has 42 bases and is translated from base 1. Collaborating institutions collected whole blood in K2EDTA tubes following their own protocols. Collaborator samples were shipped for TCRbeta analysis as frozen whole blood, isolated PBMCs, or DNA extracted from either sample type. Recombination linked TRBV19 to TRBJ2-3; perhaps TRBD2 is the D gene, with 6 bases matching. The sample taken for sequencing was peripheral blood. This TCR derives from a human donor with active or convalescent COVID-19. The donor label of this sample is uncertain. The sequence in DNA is TGTGCCAGTAGCAGGAGGGCCGAAACAGATACGCAGTATTTT. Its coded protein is CASSRRAETDTQYF.